This TCR beta chain was sequenced in a study of CD8+CD57+ T cells in acquired aplastic anemia. Using genomic DNA as the template, TCR beta VDJ and CDR3 profiling was carried out. TCRdb itself ran the reads through MiXCR, one entry per CDR3 protein. The repertoire includes 450,000 to 600,000 distinct CDR3 sequences, around 33% of them detected once, and around 0.82% sits in the top ten. Sequencing was done on patients that had shown CD8+CD57+ cell expansion by flow cytometry. This clonotype has a count of ten or more. The origin of this receptor is a human donor with aplastic anemia. The source material was sorted CD4+, CD8+, or CD8+CD57+ T cells (not recorded which) from PBMCs.

The chain's CDR3 is CASSQRQGSGNTIYF. The DNA of the CDR3 is TGTGCCAGCAGCCAGCGACAGGGATCAGGAAACACCATATATTTT. V usage is TRBV7-6 and J usage is TRBJ1-3, with TRBD1 matching over 7 bases. The CDR3 runs 15 residues. Germline CDR1 and CDR2: SGHVS and FNYEAQ. V was clipped by 5 bases and J by 4 bases; unmatched bases: 8.